This T cell receptor (beta chain) stems from a study of blood T cell repertoires in COVID-19. This clone was found once. Assay: immunoSEQ multiplex PCR; the TCRdb copy retains only in-frame clones and omits some. The data hold hundreds of thousands of clones, with 85% observed a single time. Germline V CDR1 and CDR2: LNHDA, SQIVND (reference sequence). The CDR3 totals 17 residues. V shed 5 bases, J shed 5 bases, and the junction held 17 bases outside the gene matches. Source material: peripheral blood. The TCR was taken from a human donor in a cohort sampled during active COVID-19. V gene TRBV19 combines with J gene TRBJ2-5; TRBD2 agrees at 7 bases. CDR3 bases: TGTGCCAGTAGTTTGAAGAGGCGGGAGTTTCCGGCGGAGACCCAGTACTTC. This sequence encodes CASSLKRREFPAETQYF.